The 26 T cell receptor beta chains below were found in one sample sequenced in a study of vaccination effects on CD4 cells after COVID-19. Cultured cells yielded isolated CD4+ T cells after less than 11 days. PCR-confirmed SARS-CoV-2 infection occurred in the person between March and December 2020. Subjects were given two BNT162b2 or mRNA-1273 vaccine doses. Measured with immunoSEQ multiplex PCR; TCRdb has only the in-frame clones, and not every one. The sample yields about 34,000 clones, approximately 81% seen once. Antigen specificity for these receptors is unknown. The sequencing used CD4+ T cells from PBMCs cultured without peptide, collected after COVID-19 vaccination. Receptor source: a human donor who had a prior SARS-CoV-2 infection.

A few counts support this clone. CDR3 bases: TGTGCTAGTGGTTTGGGCCGGGACAGCATCAACACCGGGGAGCTGTTTTTT. This sequence encodes CASGLGRDSINTGELFF. The rearrangement links TRBV12-5 to TRBJ2-2, with 7 bases matching TRBD1. The CDR3 runs to 17 residues. Germline V gives CDR1 LGHNT, CDR2 FRNRAP. V lost 1 base and J lost 2; bases outside the gene matches: 7.

The J gene is TRBJ2-1, the V gene TRBV7-2, with unresolved D. The CDR3 spans 13 residues. Germline CDR1 reads SGHTA; CDR2 reads FQGNSA. Trimming pared 5 bases from V and 5 bases from J, leaving 10 bases between. CDR3 loop: CASSTSIDNEQFF. The CDR3 DNA follows: TGTGCCAGCAGCACAAGTATCGACAATGAGCAGTTCTTC.

This chain links TRBV6-5 with TRBJ2-5, with 7 bases matching TRBD2. V shed 6 bases, J shed 4 bases, and the junction held 5 bases outside the gene matches. This CDR3 region has 13 residues. CDR1 is MNHEY and CDR2 is SVGAGI in the germline V gene. CDR3 in amino acids: CASSRTRLETQYF. Written as DNA, the CDR3 is TGTGCCAGCAGCCGGACTAGGCTAGAGACCCAGTACTTC.

This clone came up a few times. The CDR3 is CASSMIGGPTYGYTF. The DNA of the CDR3 is TGTGCCAGTAGTATGATCGGGGGCCCGACCTATGGCTACACCTTC. The chain is built from TRBV19 and TRBJ1-2, with D perhaps matching TRBD1 (6 bases). The CDR3 is 15 amino acids. V gave up 3 bases and J gave up 4 bases, with 15 bases separating them. CDR1 and CDR2 from the germline V gene are LNHDA and SQIVND (reference sequence). Together with reference TRBV19 and TRBJ1-2, the CDR3 gives the full variable domain: DGGITQSPKYLFRKEGQNVTLSCEQNLNHDAMYWYRQDPGQGLRLIYYSQIVNDFQKGDIAEGYSVSREKKESFPLTVTSAQKNPTAFYLCASSMIGGPTYGYTFGSGTRLTVV.

The J gene is TRBJ2-1, the V gene TRBV6-5, with 10 bases identical to TRBD2. V gave up 8 bases and J gave up 6 bases; unmatched junction bases: 4. This CDR3 is 13 amino acids long. Germline CDR1 reads MNHEY; CDR2 reads SVGAGI. DNA of the CDR3: TGTGCCAGCCGAGCTAGCGGGGGCAATGAGCAGTTCTTC. It is translated as CASRASGGNEQFF.

This chain uses TRBV3-1 (or the pseudogene TRBV3-2) with TRBJ1-1; D ambiguous. The CDR3 is made up of 16 amino acids. The germline V gene encodes CDR1 LGHDT and CDR2 YNNKEL (reference sequence). V gave up 4 bases and J gave up 3 bases, with 18 bases separating them. The CDR3 nucleotides read TGTGCCAGCAGCCCCCGCGGGTTACAGACTGACACTGAAGCTTTCTTT. Its translation is CASSPRGLQTDTEAFF.

The chain couples TRBV2 to TRBJ1-6, with 9 positions matching TRBD1. Per the germline V gene, CDR1 is SNHLY and CDR2 is FYNNEI. The CDR3 totals 14 residues. The V and J ends lost 7 bases and 10 bases, in that order; junction bases with no gene match: 8. The CDR3 DNA reads TGTGCCAGCATCCGGGACAGGGATGAATCACCCCTCCACTTT. Amino acids: CASIRDRDESPLHF.

V usage is TRBV12-3 or TRBV12-4 and J usage is TRBJ1-5; D not resolved. CDR3 length equals 13 residues. Trimming cost V 4 bases and J 11 bases, with 15 bases left between them. The CDR3 loop reads CASSSDWSGAQHF. The CDR3 DNA sequence: TGTGCCAGCAGTTCGGACTGGTCCGGGGCCCAGCATTTT.

This chain joins TRBV6-5 and TRBJ1-6; TRBD1 might be the D (5 bases). The CDR3 length is 13 residues. V lost 10 bases to trimming and J lost 0 bases, with 7 bases between them. Per germline, CDR1 MNHEY and CDR2 SVGAGI. The CDR3 region is CATQGSYNSPLHF. The CDR3 DNA follows: TGTGCCACCCAGGGCTCCTATAATTCACCCCTCCACTTT.

V and J are TRBV3-1 (or the pseudogene TRBV3-2) and TRBJ2-1; D perhaps matches TRBD2 (6 bases). This CDR3 comprises 15 residues. The germline gives CDR1 LGHDT, CDR2 YNNKEL (reference sequence). V dropped 5 bases and J dropped 7 bases, with 18 bases sitting between them. CDR3 sequence (DNA): TGTGCCAGCAGCAGGATCGGGCTAGCGCGGAATGAGCAGTTCTTC. Residues: CASSRIGLARNEQFF.

The chain has TRBV5-4 and TRBJ1-1; D ambiguous. The CDR3 totals 14 residues. CDR1 is SGHNT, CDR2 YYREEE, per germline (reference sequence). Trimming took 5 bases from V and 4 from J, leaving 15 bases between them. CDR3 sequence (DNA): TGTGCCAGCAGGCCTTTTACGGTTTTCACTGAAGCTTTCTTT. Its translation is CASRPFTVFTEAFF.

This clone was seen a few times. The J gene is TRBJ1-6, the V gene TRBV7-6; 7 bases are a match to TRBD1. Germline V lookup: CDR1 SGHVS, CDR2 FNYEAQ. V shed 5 bases, J shed 10 bases, and the junction held 8 bases outside the gene matches. CDR3 length equals 14 residues. CDR3 region: CASSRGQLESPLHF. The CDR3 DNA is TGTGCCAGCAGCAGGGGACAGTTGGAGTCACCCCTCCACTTT.

V usage is TRBV10-3 and J usage is TRBJ2-3, with 8 bases fitting TRBD1. Trimming took 5 bases from V and 11 from J; bases not matched to a gene: 9. Germline values: CDR1 ENHRY, CDR2 SYGVKD. This CDR3 is built from 13 residues. The CDR3: CAISPSAGTGQYF. The CDR3, as DNA: TGTGCCATCAGTCCCTCCGCCGGGACAGGGCAGTATTTT.

The rearrangement joins TRBV2 to TRBJ2-5; 11 bases line up with TRBD2. This CDR3 contains 16 residues. V lost 7 bases to trimming and J lost 4 bases; unmatched junction nucleotides: 11. Germline V gene data show CDR1 as SNHLY and CDR2 as FYNNEI. CDR3 sequence reads: CASTALLAGDSETQYF. The CDR3 DNA follows: TGTGCCAGCACCGCCTTACTAGCGGGAGATTCAGAGACCCAGTACTTC. Together with reference TRBV2 and TRBJ2-5, the CDR3 gives the full variable domain: EPEVTQTPSHQVTQMGQEVILRCVPISNHLYFYWYRQILGQKVEFLVSFYNNEISEKSEIFDDQFSVERPDGSNFTLKIRSTKLEDSAMYFCASTALLAGDSETQYFGPGTRLLVL.

This chain connects TRBV5-6 to TRBJ1-1, with 7 bases fitting TRBD1. CDR1 and CDR2 from the germline V gene are SGHDT and YYEEEE. This CDR3 has 14 amino acids. V lost 4 bases, J lost 3 bases, and 6 bases stayed unmatched. CDR3 in amino acids: CASSEGQKYTEAFF. The DNA of the CDR3 is TGTGCCAGCAGCGAGGGACAGAAATACACTGAAGCTTTCTTT.

This sequence joins TRBV27 and TRBJ1-2; D is possibly TRBD1 (6 bases). Germline V gives CDR1 MNHEY, CDR2 SMNVEV (reference sequence). This CDR3 spans 15 amino acids. The V gene lost 7 bases and the J gene lost 5 bases, with 20 bases spanning the gap. The CDR3 DNA sequence: TGTGCCAGCACCCCGCTGGGGGGCGCGAGTTATGGCTACACCTTC. Protein: CASTPLGGASYGYTF.

In this sample, this clone turned up a few times. The chain is built from TRBV5-4 and TRBJ1-3; D ambiguous. The CDR3 consists of 15 residues. Trimming removed 0 bases at V and 3 bases at J, with 10 bases between. CDR1 is SGHNT and CDR2 is YYREEE in the germline V gene (reference sequence). The CDR3 loop reads CASSLENHRGNTIYF. Here the CDR3 DNA reads TGTGCCAGCAGCTTGGAAAACCACCGTGGAAACACCATATATTTT.

The rearrangement joins TRBV5-8 to TRBJ1-2; D uncertain. The CDR3 consists of 15 residues. From germline, CDR1 is SGHTS and CDR2 YDEGEE. The germline V and J ends were trimmed by 4 bases and 1 base, with 14 bases remaining between them. CDR3 nucleotide sequence: TGTGCCAGCAGCAAATTGGTGTGGAATAACTATGGCTACACCTTC. Encoded protein: CASSKLVWNNYGYTF.

The V gene is TRBV9, the J gene TRBJ1-6; no firm D call. V lost 3 bases and J 7 bases, leaving 8 bases between the germline ends. CDR1 and CDR2 (germline): SGDLS, YYNGEE. The CDR3 extends over 13 amino acids. CDR3 loop: CASSAQVNSPLHF. CDR3 sequence (DNA): TGTGCCAGCAGCGCCCAAGTAAATTCACCCCTCCACTTT. The full variable domain, rest sourced from reference TRBV9 and TRBJ1-6, is DSGVTQTPKHLITATGQRVTLRCSPRSGDLSVYWYQQSLDQGLQFLIQYYNGEERAKGNILERFSAQQFPDLHSELNLSSLELGDSALYFCASSAQVNSPLHFGNGTRLTVT.

This chain joins TRBV27 and TRBJ2-7; 11 bases fit TRBD1. Germline values: CDR1 MNHEY, CDR2 SMNVEV (reference sequence). The CDR3 runs 16 residues. V trimming: 5 bases; J trimming: 3 bases; junction bases outside the gene matches: 9. CDR3 sequence: CASSLYGQGAYYEQYF. CDR3 nucleotide sequence: TGTGCCAGCAGTCTGTACGGACAGGGGGCTTACTACGAGCAGTACTTC.

This clone was seen a single time. The V call is TRBV30, the J call TRBJ1-4; a possible D gene is TRBD1 (5 bases). CDR3 length: 14 residues. Germline V lookup: CDR1 GTSNPN, CDR2 SVGIG (reference sequence). V was trimmed by 5 bases and J by 8 bases, leaving 18 bases between them. CDR3 DNA: TGTGCCTGGGGAACCGGGCCCCAGGGCGAAAAACTGTTTTTT. It is translated as CAWGTGPQGEKLFF.

This rearrangement joins TRBV10-3 to TRBJ1-2, with TRBD1 matching 8 bases. Germline CDR1 is ENHRY and CDR2 is SYGVKD. The length of the CDR3 is 12 residues. V lost 8 bases to trimming and J lost 8 bases; unmatched junction nucleotides: 7. As DNA, the CDR3 is TGTGCCATCGGACAGGGAACTGGCGGCTACACCTTC. Translation: CAIGQGTGGYTF.

This chain joins TRBV7-6 and TRBJ2-1, with 11 bases fitting TRBD1. The CDR3 is 16 amino acids. Unmatched junction bases numbered 12, after V lost 6 bases and J lost 8 bases. From germline, CDR1 is SGHVS and CDR2 FNYEAQ. The CDR3 spells CASRDRTGGGGDEQFF. The CDR3, as DNA: TGTGCCAGCAGAGATAGGACAGGGGGCGGCGGCGATGAGCAGTTCTTC.

This chain connects TRBV7-9 to TRBJ2-5; no reliable D call. CDR3 length: 14 amino acids. The V end lost 5 bases, the J end lost 2 bases, and 12 bases lay between the germline ends. In germline, CDR1 is SEHNR, CDR2 FQNEAQ (reference sequence). In DNA form, the CDR3 reads TGTGCCAGCAGCCCATGGCAAAAACAAGAGACCCAGTACTTC. Translation: CASSPWQKQETQYF.

V gene TRBV11-2 combines with J gene TRBJ1-1; D uncertain. This CDR3 spans 13 amino acids. The ends were cut back, 1 base at V and 0 bases at J, with 3 bases in the middle. CDR1 and CDR2 from the germline V gene are SGHAT and FQNNGV. Here the CDR3 DNA reads TGTGCCAGCAGCTTAGTTGTGAACACTGAAGCTTTCTTT. This encodes CASSLVVNTEAFF.

The rearrangement uses TRBV7-2 and TRBJ2-6; D unclear. V shed 1 base and J shed 4 bases, with 8 bases lying between them. From germline, CDR1 is SGHTA and CDR2 FQGNSA. CDR3 length equals 15 residues. DNA of the CDR3: TGTGCCAGCAGCTTAGGCGTGTTGGGGGCCAACGTCCTGACTTTC. It encodes CASSLGVLGANVLTF.